This T cell receptor beta chain appears in the sequencing data of a study of shared clonotypes between healthy human individuals. Germline CDR1 and CDR2: LGHNA and YSLEER. This CDR3 spans 14 amino acids. V lost 0 bases and J lost 9, with 12 bases in between. Selected positively for CCR7 and CD45RO-negative, naive CD8 cells excluded terminally differentiated effector memory CD45RA+ cells. Method: immunoSEQ multiplex PCR; TCRdb's copy keeps in-frame clones and lacks some. The data show about 680,000 clones, roughly nine tenths seen once. The J gene is TRBJ2-1, the V gene TRBV4-3; D perhaps matches TRBD2 (6 bases). This TCR derives from a man aged 25 to 40 in good health. Sample: naive CD8+ T cells sorted from blood. The CDR3 bases are TGCGCCAGCAGCCAAGAAGCGACTAGGGGTGAGCAGTTCTTC. It translates to CASSQEATRGEQFF.